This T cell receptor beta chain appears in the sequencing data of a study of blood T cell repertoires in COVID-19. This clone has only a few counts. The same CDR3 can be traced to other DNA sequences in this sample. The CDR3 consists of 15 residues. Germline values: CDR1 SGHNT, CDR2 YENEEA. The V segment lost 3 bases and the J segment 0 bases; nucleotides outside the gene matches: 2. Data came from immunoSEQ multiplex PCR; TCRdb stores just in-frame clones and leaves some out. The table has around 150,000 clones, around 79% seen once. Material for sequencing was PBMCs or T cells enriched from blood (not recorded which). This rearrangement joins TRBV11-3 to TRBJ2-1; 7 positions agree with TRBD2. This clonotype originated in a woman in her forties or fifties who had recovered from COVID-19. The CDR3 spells CASSLGGSSYNEQFF. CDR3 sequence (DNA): TGTGCCAGCAGCTTGGGCGGGAGCTCCTACAATGAGCAGTTCTTC.